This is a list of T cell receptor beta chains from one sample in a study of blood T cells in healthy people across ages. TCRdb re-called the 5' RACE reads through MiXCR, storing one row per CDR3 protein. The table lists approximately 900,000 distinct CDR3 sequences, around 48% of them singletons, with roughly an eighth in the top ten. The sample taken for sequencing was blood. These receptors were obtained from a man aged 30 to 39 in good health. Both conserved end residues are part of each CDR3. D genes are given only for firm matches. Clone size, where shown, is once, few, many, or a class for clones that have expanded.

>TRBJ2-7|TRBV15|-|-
TGTGCCACCAGCAGAGATGCGCAAGGTGGGCAGTACTTC
CATSRDAQGGQYF
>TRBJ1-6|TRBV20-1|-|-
TGCAGTGCTAGAGATCTGTATTCGCCAGCAGATAATTCACCCCTCCACTTT
CSARDLYSPADNSPLHF
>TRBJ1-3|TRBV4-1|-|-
TGCGCCAGCAGCCACGACAAGTACTCTGGAAACACCATATATTTT
CASSHDKYSGNTIYF
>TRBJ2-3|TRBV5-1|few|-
TGCGCCAGCAGCGCGCAGACATCTAGCACAGATACGCAGTATTTT
CASSAQTSSTDTQYF
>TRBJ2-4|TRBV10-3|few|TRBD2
TGTGCCATCAGTGAGATGAGCGGGGGGGCTGGGGAGCAGTACTTC
CAISEMSGGAGEQYF
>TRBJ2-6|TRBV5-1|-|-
TGCGCCAGCAGCTTGGCCTTAGGGCCCTCTGGGGCCAACGTCCTGACTTTC
CASSLALGPSGANVLTF
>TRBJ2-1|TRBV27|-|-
TGTGCCAGCGGTGACTCCAATGAGCAGTTCTTC
CASGDSNEQFF
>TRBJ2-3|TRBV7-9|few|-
TGTGCCAGCAGCCTGCTGGCGGGTAATACGCAGTATTTT
CASSLLAGNTQYF
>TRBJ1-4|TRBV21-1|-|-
TGTGCCAGCATCGGGGTGGGGAATGAAAAACTGTTTTTT
CASIGVGNEKLFF
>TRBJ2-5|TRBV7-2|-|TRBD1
TGTGCCAGCAGCTTATCCAGGGGGCATCAGAAGACCCAGTACTTC
CASSLSRGHQKTQYF
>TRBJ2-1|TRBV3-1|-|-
TGTGCCAGCAGCCAAGGCCTAGTCTACAATGAGCAGTTCTTC
CASSQGLVYNEQFF
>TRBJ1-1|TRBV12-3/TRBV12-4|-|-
TGTGCCAGCAGTTTAGGGATAGGGTTGACTGAAGCTTTCTTT
CASSLGIGLTEAFF
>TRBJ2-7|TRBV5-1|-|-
TGCGCCAGCAGCGACCGGGACCGTGAGCAGTACTTC
CASSDRDREQYF
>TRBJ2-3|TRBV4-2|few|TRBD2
TGTGCCTGCGGGGCTAGCGGGGGCCCTACCACAGATACGCAGTATTTT
CACGASGGPTTDTQYF
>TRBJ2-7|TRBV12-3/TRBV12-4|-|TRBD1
TGTGCCAGCAGCCCAACGGACAGGGCGAAATCCTACGAGCAGTACTTC
CASSPTDRAKSYEQYF
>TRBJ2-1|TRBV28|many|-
TGTGCCAGCAGTTTTAAACCCACCTACAATGAGCAGTTCTTC
CASSFKPTYNEQFF
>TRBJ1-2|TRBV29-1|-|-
TGCAGCGTTGAAGTGGGAGTATACTATGGCTACACCTTC
CSVEVGVYYGYTF
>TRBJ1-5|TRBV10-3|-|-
TGTGCCATCAGCTCGACAGCAGGAAGTGGCAATCAGCCCCAGCATTTT
CAISSTAGSGNQPQHF
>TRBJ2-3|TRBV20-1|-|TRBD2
TGCAGTGCTAGAGTCCCTAGCGGCCGCACAGGTACGCAGTATTTT
CSARVPSGRTGTQYF
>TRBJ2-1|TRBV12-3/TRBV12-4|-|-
TGTGCCAGCAGTCCGAATGGGGGACACAATGAGCAGTTCTTC
CASSPNGGHNEQFF
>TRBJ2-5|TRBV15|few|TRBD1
TGTGCCACCGAGAGAGAAGGGGGCAAACAAGAGACCCAGTACTTC
CATEREGGKQETQYF
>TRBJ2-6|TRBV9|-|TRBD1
TGTGCCAGCAGCCCTCGACAGGGGGACTCTGGGGCCAACGTCCTGACTTTC
CASSPRQGDSGANVLTF
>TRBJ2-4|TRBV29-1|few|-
TGCAGCGTAGAAAAATCGGGGGACAGACAAAACATTCAGTACTTC
CSVEKSGDRQNIQYF
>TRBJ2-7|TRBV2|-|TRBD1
TGTGCCAGCAAAATGGGTGGGACAGGGACCTACGAGCAGTACTTC
CASKMGGTGTYEQYF
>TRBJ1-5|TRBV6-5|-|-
TGTGCCAGCCGTCCAGGGGCGAGCAATCAGCCCCAGCATTTT
CASRPGASNQPQHF
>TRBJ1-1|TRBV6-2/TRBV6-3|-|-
TGTGCCAGCAGGCCCCCCGGGGACTTTCACGGCGCTTTCTTT
CASRPPGDFHGAFF
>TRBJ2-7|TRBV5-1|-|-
TGCGCCAGCAGCATCGGTTCGGGAACCTACGAGCAGTACTTC
CASSIGSGTYEQYF
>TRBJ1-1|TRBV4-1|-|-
TGCGCCAGCAGCCAAGTTGATGGGGCAGAAGCTTTCTTT
CASSQVDGAEAFF
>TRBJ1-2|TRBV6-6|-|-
TGTGCCAGCAAGTCGGACAGTAACTATGGCTACACCTTC
CASKSDSNYGYTF
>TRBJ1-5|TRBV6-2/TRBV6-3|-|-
TGTGCCAGCAGTTACATGGGACACCAGAATCAGCCCCAGCATTTT
CASSYMGHQNQPQHF
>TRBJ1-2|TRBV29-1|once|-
TGCAGCGTTAGAGAGGGCTATGGCTACACCTTC
CSVREGYGYTF
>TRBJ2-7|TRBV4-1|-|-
TGCGCCAGCAGCCAAGAGGCCGTGCGACAGATACTCTCCTACGAGCAGTACTTC
CASSQEAVRQILSYEQYF
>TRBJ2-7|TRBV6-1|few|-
TGTGCCAGCAGAGAAAGGAGTCCACAGGACTACGAGCAGTACTTC
CASRERSPQDYEQYF
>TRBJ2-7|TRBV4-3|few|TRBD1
TGCGCCAGCAGCCAACGGACAGGGACTTCCTACGAGCAGTACTTC
CASSQRTGTSYEQYF
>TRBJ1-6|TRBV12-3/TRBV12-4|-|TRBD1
TGTGCCAGCAATTCCAGGACAGGTCTTTCACCCCTCCACTTT
CASNSRTGLSPLHF
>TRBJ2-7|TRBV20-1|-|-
TGCAGTGCCCCCCCTGACACTTCCTACGAGCAGTACTTC
CSAPPDTSYEQYF
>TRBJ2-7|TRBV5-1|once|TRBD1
TGCGCCAGCAGCTCACCCGGACAGGGCCGTTCCTACGAGCAGTACTTC
CASSSPGQGRSYEQYF
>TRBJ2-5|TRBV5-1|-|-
TGCGCCGGCAGCTTGTTGGTTTCGGGCCTTCCACAAGAGACCCAGTACTTC
CAGSLLVSGLPQETQYF
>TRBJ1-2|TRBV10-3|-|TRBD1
TGTGCCATCGGAGCGGGACAGACATATGGCTACACCTTC
CAIGAGQTYGYTF
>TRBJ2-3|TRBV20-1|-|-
TGCAGTGCTAGAGAGCCTAGGGCCCGGAGCACGGCAGATACGCAGTATTTT
CSAREPRARSTADTQYF
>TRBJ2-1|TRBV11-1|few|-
TGTGCCAGCAGCTTGGGACGTACCTACAATGAGCAGTTCTTC
CASSLGRTYNEQFF
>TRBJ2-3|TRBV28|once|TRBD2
TGTGCCAGCAGAAGGACTAGCGGACGTGGGGATACGCAGTATTTT
CASRRTSGRGDTQYF
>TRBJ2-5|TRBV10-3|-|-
TGTGCCATCAGTGCTCGACAGTCCGGGGAGACCCAGTACTTC
CAISARQSGETQYF
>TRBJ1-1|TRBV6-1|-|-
TGTGCCAGCAGGGAGACAGGAGCAGCAATTGAAGCTTTCTTT
CASRETGAAIEAFF
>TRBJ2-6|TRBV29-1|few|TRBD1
TGCAGCGTTGCGGGGACAGGGACTGGGGCCAACGTCCTGACTTTC
CSVAGTGTGANVLTF
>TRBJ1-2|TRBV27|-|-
TGTGCCAGCAGTGGGACGGAGGGCTATGGCTACACCTTC
CASSGTEGYGYTF
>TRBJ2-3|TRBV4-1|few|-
TGCGCCAGCAGCCAAGAACGGGGGCTAAGCACAGATACGCAGTATTTT
CASSQERGLSTDTQYF
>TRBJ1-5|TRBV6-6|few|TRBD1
TGTGCCAGCAGCTCCGGACAGGGTAGGGATCAGCCCCAGCATTTT
CASSSGQGRDQPQHF
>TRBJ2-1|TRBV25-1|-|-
TGTGCCAGCAGTGAATTGGGAAGCTCCTACAATGAGCGGTTCTTC
CASSELGSSYNERFF
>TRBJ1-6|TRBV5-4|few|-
TGTGCCAGCAGCTCCCAGGGTTCTAACTCACCCCTCCACTTT
CASSSQGSNSPLHF
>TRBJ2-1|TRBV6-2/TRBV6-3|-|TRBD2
TGTGCCAGCAGCCTCGCCATGAGCGGGGTTAGGTTCTTC
CASSLAMSGVRFF
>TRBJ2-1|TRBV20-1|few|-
TGCAGTGCTAGCGGGACCCTGCGGTACAATGAGCAGTTCTTC
CSASGTLRYNEQFF